This TCR beta chain stems from a study of Tregs in tolerant kidney transplant recipients. On the study more broadly: Recipients received nonmyeloablative bone marrow transplants from related graft donors, with transient mixed chimerism. Overall study findings and caveats: Validation in larger populations is needed because few patients were studied.

This clone was found once. Its antigen is currently unknown. Libraries were prepared by immunoSEQ multiplex PCR; TCRdb keeps only in-frame clonotypes and omits some of them. This table has tens of thousands of clones, under 95% appearing once. CD4+CD25+CD127- Tregs, CD4+CD25- non-Tregs, CD4 and CD8 cells were sorted. Trimming took 5 bases from V and 2 from J; bases not matched to a gene: 7. The CDR3 is 15 amino acids. Germline V gives CDR1 SEHNR, CDR2 FQNEAQ (reference sequence). The V call is TRBV7-9, the J call TRBJ2-3, with 7 bases identical to TRBD1. The clonotype was recovered from a human donor who received a combined kidney and bone marrow transplant. The sequencing here drew on Tregs from blood, taken before the transplant. The CDR3 here is CASSAGQAYTDTQYF. DNA of the CDR3: TGTGCCAGCAGCGCAGGACAGGCTTACACAGATACGCAGTATTTT.